The 27 T cell receptor beta chains listed next were all sequenced from one sample in a study of post-analysis software for immune sequencing data. Unique molecular identifiers were carried by the TCR beta cDNA libraries. One entry per CDR3 protein results from TCRdb running MiXCR on the PCR reads. The repertoire has hundreds of thousands of distinct CDR3 sequences, roughly 40% of them found once; the top ten carry 7.6%. Regarding the study as a whole: The five TRBV segments detected at higher frequency in patients than in controls included TRBV5-6, TRBV5-1 and TRBV20-1.

The antigens of these receptors remain unknown. The specimen was blood. Receptors originate from a girl aged 2 to 10 with multiple sclerosis.

The V and J genes are TRBV20-1 and TRBJ2-5; 8 positions match TRBD2. The ends lost 2 bases at V and 5 bases at J; junction bases unmatched: 10. The V gene's germline CDR1 is DFQATT and CDR2 SNEGSKA (reference sequence). The CDR3 contains 15 residues. The CDR3 here is CSARRDGGARETQYF. The DNA for the CDR3 is TGCAGTGCTAGAAGGGACGGGGGGGCAAGGGAGACCCAGTACTTC.

The table lists this clonotype with a few counts. J is TRBJ2-1 and V is TRBV12-3 or TRBV12-4, with D tentatively TRBD1 (6 bases). The V end lost 2 bases, the J end lost 4 bases, and 9 bases lay between the germline ends. The CDR3 has 14 amino acids. The CDR3 region is CASSLLGQYNEQFF. The CDR3 DNA is TGTGCCAGCAGTTTACTGGGACAATACAATGAGCAGTTCTTC.

V and J are TRBV9 and TRBJ1-6, with D possibly being TRBD1 (5 bases). The CDR3 covers 15 residues. The ends were cut back, 2 bases at V and 4 bases at J, with 10 bases in the middle. Germline V gene lookup returns CDR1 SGDLS and CDR2 YYNGEE. The CDR3 bases are TGTGCCAGCAGCGTTGGTTCAGGGTATAATTCACCCCTCCACTTT. This sequence encodes CASSVGSGYNSPLHF.

The gene calls are TRBV12-3 or TRBV12-4 and TRBJ2-1; the match to TRBD2 covers 9 bases. CDR3 length: 16 residues. Unmatched junction bases numbered 12, after V lost 2 bases and J lost 10 bases. Written as DNA, the CDR3 is TGTGCCAGCAGTTTACCCTCGGCTAGCGGGATCTACGAGCAGTTCTTC. Translated, it gives CASSLPSASGIYEQFF.

This clonotype has a single count. At one of its ends the junction is not consistent with the germline gene, which may arise from a read error. The V and J genes are TRBV4-1 and TRBJ1-5; D might be TRBD1 (5 bases). The CDR3 has 16 residues. Germline CDR1 MGHRA, CDR2 YSYEKL. The CDR3 DNA follows: TGCGCCAGCAACCAAGATCTCAGGGTTTGGAATCAGCCCCAGCATTTT. Protein: CASNQDLRVWNQPQHF.

This clonotype was detected a few times. The CDR3 here is CASSARSYNEQFF. In nucleotides, the CDR3 is TGCGCCAGCAGCGCCAGATCCTACAATGAGCAGTTCTTC. The chain carries TRBV5-1 and TRBJ2-1; D not certain. The CDR3 spans 13 residues. Germline V CDR1 and CDR2: SGHRS, YFSETQ. Trimming stripped 4 bases from V and 1 base from J, with 6 bases between.

The chain combines TRBV11-2 with TRBJ2-1, with D hard to call. The V end was cut by 4 bases, the J end by 2 bases, with 18 bases between. This CDR3 has 17 amino acids. Germline loops: CDR1 SGHAT, CDR2 FQNNGV. The CDR3 loop reads CASSSTTLGRTYNEQFF. The CDR3 DNA is TGTGCCAGCAGCTCCACCACACTCGGACGTACCTACAATGAGCAGTTCTTC.

The chain links TRBV29-1 to TRBJ2-7; 8 bases map to TRBD1. Losses at the gene ends were 1 base for V and 6 bases for J; bases not matched to a gene: 14. The CDR3 contains 16 residues. Germline-derived CDR1 and CDR2 are SQVTM and ANQGSEA. CDR3: CSVEGGLGQELCEQYF. In DNA, the CDR3 is TGCAGCGTTGAAGGGGGGCTGGGACAGGAGCTCTGCGAGCAGTACTTC.

The chain combines TRBV6-5 with TRBJ2-5; the D gene is possibly TRBD2 (6 bases). Germline V gene sequence: CDR1 MNHEY, CDR2 SVGAGI. The CDR3 totals 18 residues. V shed 2 bases and J shed 7 bases, with 26 bases lying between them. CDR3 DNA: TGTGCCAGCAGTTACCCCCTCGGGCGGGGTAAGAGATTGAGGACCCAGTACTTC. It translates to CASSYPLGRGKRLRTQYF.

This clonotype counts as medium-sized. J is TRBJ2-6 and V is TRBV7-9; D is perhaps TRBD2 (6 bases). V lost 5 bases, J lost 9 bases, and 11 bases lay in between. The CDR3 has 13 residues. Germline assignment: CDR1 SEHNR and CDR2 FQNEAQ (reference sequence). Here the CDR3 DNA reads TGTGCCAGCAGCCGACTAGAGGACAACGTCCTGACTTTC. Its translation is CASSRLEDNVLTF.

The chain employs TRBV5-1 and TRBJ2-7; possible D gene TRBD2, 6 bases. The germline V and J ends were trimmed by 3 bases and 3 bases, with 10 bases remaining between them. From germline, CDR1 is SGHRS and CDR2 YFSETQ. The CDR3 sequence is 13 residues long. The CDR3 is CASSWYSGYEQYF. The CDR3 nucleotides are TGCGCCAGCAGCTGGTATAGCGGCTACGAGCAGTACTTC.

The chain has TRBV7-2 and TRBJ2-7; TRBD1 aligns across 7 bases. The V gene end was trimmed by 1 base and the J gene end by 0 bases; junction bases not matched to a gene: 6. This CDR3 has 16 amino acids. Germline V lookup: CDR1 SGHTA, CDR2 FQGNSA. The CDR3 spells CASSLVGTARSYEQYF. CDR3 nucleotide sequence: TGTGCCAGCAGCTTAGTGGGGACAGCCCGCTCCTACGAGCAGTACTTC.

For this clonotype: This may come from a read error, since a much larger clone is one base off. This chain joins TRBV28 and TRBJ1-6, with 7 bases aligning to TRBD1. CDR3 length: 18 residues. Germline-derived CDR1 and CDR2 are MDHEN and SYDVKM. The CDR3 region is CASSLWDSSGSYNSPLHF. The CDR3 DNA follows: TGTGCCAGCAGTCTATGGGACAGTTCTGGCTCCTATAATTCACCCCTCCACTTT.

The rearrangement links TRBV7-9 to TRBJ2-7, with TRBD1 matching over 7 bases. Germline V gene data show CDR1 as SEHNR and CDR2 as FQNEAQ (reference sequence). V lost 5 bases and J lost 1; bases outside the gene matches: 8. This CDR3 spans 15 amino acids. CDR3 loop: CASSQGQMESYEQYF. DNA for the CDR3: TGTGCCAGCAGCCAGGGACAGATGGAGTCCTACGAGCAGTACTTC.

The chain combines TRBV5-1 with TRBJ2-1; a weak D match, TRBD1 (6 bases). Deletions cut 4 bases from V and 8 bases from J, with 16 bases between. The CDR3 consists of 14 residues. Germline-derived CDR1 and CDR2 are SGHRS and YFSETQ. The CDR3 region is CASSAWGLGDEQFF. CDR3 nucleotides: TGCGCCAGCAGCGCCTGGGGGCTGGGCGATGAGCAGTTCTTC. The variable domain in full, with the rest retrieved from reference TRBV5-1 and TRBJ2-1, is KAGVTQTPRYLIKTRGQQVTLSCSPISGHRSVSWYQQTPGQGLQFLFEYFSETQRNKGNFPGRFSGRQFSNSRSEMNVSTLELGDSALYLCASSAWGLGDEQFFGPGTRLTVL.

This clonotype was picked up a small number of times. The chain employs TRBV7-9 and TRBJ1-2; D perhaps matches TRBD1 (6 bases). The CDR3 covers 13 residues. Trimming took 5 bases from V and 5 from J, leaving 12 bases between them. Germline V gene data show CDR1 as SEHNR and CDR2 as FQNEAQ (reference sequence). The CDR3 nucleotides read TGTGCCAGCAGCCAGGGGTATTTGTATGGCTACACCTTC. It is translated as CASSQGYLYGYTF.

A few counts support this clonotype. This chain uses TRBV3-1 with TRBJ2-1; D remains ambiguous. The length of the CDR3 is 12 residues. The V gene lost 2 bases and the J gene lost 9 bases, with 8 bases spanning the gap. Per germline, CDR1 LGHDT and CDR2 YNNKEL (reference sequence). The CDR3 coding sequence is TGTGCCAGCAGCCAAAGGAAGGTTGAGCAGTTCTTC. Amino acids: CASSQRKVEQFF.

This clonotype was seen a handful of times. This sequence joins TRBV12-5 and TRBJ1-1; 7 positions match TRBD1. Germline V gene lookup returns CDR1 LGHNT and CDR2 FRNRAP. V lost 8 bases, J lost 0 bases, and 15 bases stayed unmatched. The length of the CDR3 is 17 residues. The CDR3 reads CASRPDRLTGMNTEAFF. DNA of the CDR3: TGTGCTAGTCGACCCGACAGACTGACAGGGATGAACACTGAAGCTTTCTTT.

This clonotype was counted only a few times. The chain links TRBV20-1 to TRBJ2-1, with 8 nucleotides matching TRBD2. The CDR3 spans 13 residues. The J segment lost 6 bases and the V segment lost 5 bases, leaving 6 bases of the junction unmatched. The germline CDR1 and CDR2 sequences are DFQATT and SNEGSKA (reference sequence). For the CDR3, the DNA is TGCAGTGCTGGTCCGGGAGGGGGCAATGAGCAGTTCTTC. It translates to CSAGPGGGNEQFF.

V gene TRBV5-1 combines with J gene TRBJ2-7; D not certain. This CDR3 comprises 13 residues. Looked up from germline, CDR1 is SGHRS and CDR2 is YFSETQ. The V gene lost 0 bases and the J gene lost 4 bases, with 8 bases spanning the gap. CDR3 protein: CASSLVVDYEQYF. CDR3 DNA sequence: TGCGCCAGCAGCTTGGTAGTCGATTACGAGCAGTACTTC.

The gene calls are TRBV27 and TRBJ2-3; D ambiguous. V was pared by 3 bases and J by 1 base, with 11 bases between. From germline, CDR1 is MNHEY and CDR2 SMNVEV (reference sequence). The CDR3 spans 15 residues. CDR3 coding DNA: TGTGCCAGCAGTTTTTACTTTACCGGCACAGATACGCAGTATTTT. This codes for CASSFYFTGTDTQYF.

The chain has TRBV5-5 and TRBJ1-2; TRBD1 matches 7 bases. Germline assignment: CDR1 SGHKS and CDR2 YYEKEE (reference sequence). This CDR3 contains 15 residues. Trimming cost V 3 bases and J 8 bases; bases outside gene matches: 13. CDR3 sequence reads: CASSSTGLMGRGYTF. The CDR3 DNA reads TGTGCCAGCAGCTCGACAGGGCTTATGGGTCGAGGCTACACCTTC.

The V call is TRBV6-2 or TRBV6-3, the J call TRBJ2-3; maybe TRBD1 (5 bases). The CDR3 has 17 amino acids. V was trimmed by 6 bases and J by 0 bases, leaving 19 bases between them. From germline, CDR1 is MNHEY and CDR2 SVGEGT. CDR3 nucleotide sequence: TGTGCCAGCAGACGCCTCTCGACAGTCACTAGCACAGATACGCAGTATTTT. The encoded protein is CASRRLSTVTSTDTQYF.

V gene TRBV7-2 combines with J gene TRBJ2-7, with D perhaps being TRBD1 or TRBD2 (5 bases each). With 5 bases removed from V and 5 bases from J, the gap between germline ends came to 13 bases. The CDR3 length is 13 residues. In germline, CDR1 is SGHTA, CDR2 FQGNSA. The CDR3 reads CASSRQGSDEQYF. CDR3 nucleotide sequence: TGTGCCAGCAGCCGTCAGGGTAGCGACGAGCAGTACTTC.

There are a few counts of this clonotype. The gene calls are TRBV28 and TRBJ2-3; the D gene is possibly TRBD1 (6 bases). This CDR3 spans 13 amino acids. Germline V CDR1 and CDR2: MDHEN, SYDVKM. V lost 8 bases and J lost 3, with 12 bases in between. CDR3 sequence (DNA): TGTGCCAGCTGTTGGGGGCGGACAGATACGCAGTATTTT. Translating gives CASCWGRTDTQYF.

The genes are TRBV7-8 and TRBJ1-1; the D is unclear. Trimming shortened V by 2 bases and J by 4 bases, and 8 bases separated the two germline ends. Germline V lookup: CDR1 SGHVS, CDR2 FQNEAQ. This CDR3 is 13 amino acids long. The CDR3 bases are TGTGCCAGCAGCTTACCGACGGGCACTGAAGCTTTCTTT. It translates to CASSLPTGTEAFF.

This clonotype has more than one count but fewer than ten. V gene TRBV12-3 or TRBV12-4 combines with J gene TRBJ2-1, with 8 nucleotides matching TRBD1. This CDR3 contains 15 residues. The V and J ends lost 8 bases and 8 bases, in that order; junction bases with no gene match: 14. This chain's CDR3 is CASCRGTGGLDEQFF. DNA of the CDR3: TGTGCCAGCTGCCGCGGGACAGGTGGTCTAGATGAGCAGTTCTTC.